This entry concerns a single T cell receptor (beta chain). Its target is not known. Clones were read by immunoSEQ multiplex PCR, and TCRdb kept only the in-frame ones, dropping some. The sample consists of over 9,500 clones, 66% of them appearing once. V lost 2 bases, J lost 6 bases, and 3 bases lay in between. Germline lookup yields CDR1 MDHEN and CDR2 SYDVKM. This CDR3 spans 11 amino acids. The sample is drawn from a study of tumor-infiltrating lymphocytes in localized non-small cell lung cancer. Overall study context: Patients included smokers and never-smokers with various histologies, some sampled after neoadjuvant chemotherapy. Notes on the study in general: Different pieces of the same tissue were used for each assay. TCR sequencing covered a subset of patients with enough tissue.

The sequence was obtained from a human donor with non-small cell lung cancer. The source material was lung tumor tissue. V gene TRBV28 combines with J gene TRBJ2-3, with D unclear. The CDR3 spells CASSLVDTQYF. CDR3 coding DNA: TGTGCCAGCAGTTTAGTGGATACGCAGTATTTT.